What follows are 9 T cell receptor beta chains derived from one specimen sequenced in a study of cytomegalovirus exposure and HLA in healthy donors. With 60 Vbeta and 13 Jbeta primers, the PCR was carried out. Using immunoSEQ multiplex PCR, the repertoire was profiled, and TCRdb retains in-frame clones only, with some absent. The profile shows 170,000 or so clones, just under 80% of them singletons. The sequenced sample consisted of PBMCs. These receptors all come from a woman in her forties or fifties in good health and CMV-seropositive.

V gene TRBV11-2 combines with J gene TRBJ1-6; D unclear. Germline CDR1 SGHAT, CDR2 FQNNGV. With 0 bases removed from V and 9 bases from J, the gap between germline ends came to 6 bases. The CDR3 extends over 13 amino acids. The CDR3 is CASSLDPGSPLHF. The CDR3 region has the DNA TGTGCCAGCAGCTTAGATCCGGGTTCACCCCTCCACTTT.

The chain carries TRBV5-6 and TRBJ2-1, with D perhaps matching TRBD2 (5 bases). The CDR3 length is 17 residues. Trimming pared 3 bases from V and 2 bases from J, leaving 18 bases between. Germline-derived CDR1 and CDR2 are SGHDT and YYEEEE. The DNA of the CDR3 is TGTGCCAGCAGCTCCTCCGTAAGGGAGCCCCCCTACAATGAGCAGTTCTTC. Protein: CASSSSVREPPYNEQFF.

This chain uses TRBV11-2 with TRBJ2-7; the D is unclear. CDR1 and CDR2 from the germline V gene are SGHAT and FQNNGV. This CDR3 spans 13 amino acids. V dropped 1 base and J dropped 4 bases, with 8 bases sitting between them. CDR3 nucleotide sequence: TGTGCCAGCAGCTTAGGAGTCCGATACGAGCAGTACTTC. Protein sequence: CASSLGVRYEQYF.

This rearrangement joins TRBV7-3 to TRBJ2-2, with D perhaps TRBD2 (6 bases). The CDR3 has 15 residues. Germline CDR1 SGHTA, CDR2 FQGTGA. V was pared by 4 bases and J by 4 bases, with 13 bases between. The CDR3 sequence: CASSSSRGSTGELFF. The DNA for the CDR3 is TGTGCCAGCAGCTCCTCGCGGGGTTCCACCGGGGAGCTGTTTTTT. The whole variable domain, remainder taken from reference TRBV7-3 and TRBJ2-2, is GAGVSQTPSNKVTEKGKYVELRCDPISGHTALYWYRQSLGQGPEFLIYFQGTGAADDSGLPNDRFFAVRPEGSVSTLKIQRTERGDSAVYLCASSSSRGSTGELFFGEGSRLTVL.

The rearrangement joins TRBV11-3 to TRBJ2-6; TRBD1 is a possible D gene (5 bases). The CDR3 totals 15 residues. Trimming took 1 base from V and 4 from J, leaving 8 bases between them. Looked up from germline, CDR1 is SGHNT and CDR2 is YENEEA. The CDR3 region is CASSLGGNGANVLTF. The DNA of the CDR3 is TGTGCCAGCAGCTTAGGGGGCAACGGGGCCAACGTCCTGACTTTC.

The V call is TRBV11-2, the J call TRBJ1-1, with D possibly being TRBD1 (5 bases). Germline V CDR1 and CDR2: SGHAT, FQNNGV. Trimming took off 1 base at V and 5 bases at J, with 11 bases between the two ends. The CDR3 has 14 amino acids. The CDR3 DNA reads TGTGCCAGCAGCTTAGGTGGCGGGGGTACTGAAGCTTTCTTT. Protein sequence: CASSLGGGGTEAFF.

The rearrangement joins TRBV10-3 to TRBJ2-7, with a tentative D call TRBD1 (6 bases). The CDR3 spans 16 residues. CDR1 is ENHRY and CDR2 is SYGVKD in the germline V gene. Trimming pared 4 bases from V and 3 bases from J, leaving 19 bases between. The CDR3 is CAISALAGESSYEQYF. The CDR3 DNA reads as TGTGCCATCAGTGCATTGGCAGGGGAGAGCAGCTACGAGCAGTACTTC.

This chain connects TRBV18 to TRBJ2-7, with D perhaps matching TRBD2 (5 bases). The length of the CDR3 is 14 residues. CDR1 and CDR2 from the germline V gene are KGHSH and LQKENI. With 0 bases removed from V and 5 bases from J, the gap between germline ends came to 11 bases. The CDR3 bases are TGTGCCAGCTCACCACCGGGGAGAGGTCACGAGCAGTACTTC. This codes for CASSPPGRGHEQYF.

J is TRBJ1-2 and V is TRBV15; TRBD1 matches 9 bases. The germline V gene has CDR1 LNHNV and CDR2 YYDKDF (reference sequence). This CDR3 region has 15 residues. V shed 9 bases, J shed 0 bases, and the junction held 8 bases outside the gene matches. The CDR3 here is CATGTGSPSNYGYTF. The CDR3 coding sequence is TGTGCCACTGGGACAGGGTCGCCATCTAACTATGGCTACACCTTC.